The following is a TCR beta chain sequence with its context. This sample stems from a study of blood T cell repertoires in COVID-19. About the study: Donors in the United States, Italy and Spain gave samples during acute or convalescent COVID-19. The analysed material was cDNA or gDNA that came from T cells, B-cell-depleted T cells, or PBMCs.

Methods used by the authors: From reference gene primer amplification, estimates of nucleated cell counts were derived. The table came from immunoSEQ multiplex PCR; TCRdb's copy has only in-frame clones and leaves some out. The DNA was the basis for D and trimming; V, J and clone size are from that table. The sample lists about 280,000 clones, around nine tenths seen once, with 0.9% to 1% in the top ten. This clonotype was sampled from a woman aged 40 to 50 who had recovered from COVID-19. The specimen was peripheral blood.

CDR3 residues: CASGPDGTANTGELFF. In DNA form, the CDR3 reads TGTGCTAGTGGCCCGGACGGGACAGCGAACACCGGGGAGCTGTTTTTT. The chain employs TRBV12-5 and TRBJ2-2, with 7 positions matching TRBD1. Trimming removed 6 bases from V and 0 bases from J; junction bases left unmatched: 7. Germline V lookup: CDR1 LGHNT, CDR2 FRNRAP. The length of the CDR3 is 16 residues. Full variable domain (outside the CDR3, taken from reference TRBV12-5 and TRBJ2-2): DARVTQTPRHKVTEMGQEVTMRCQPILGHNTVFWYRQTMMQGLELLAYFRNRAPLDDSGMPKDRFSAEMPDATLATLKIQPSEPRDSAVYFCASGPDGTANTGELFFGEGSRLTVL.